What follows are 2 T cell receptor beta chains derived from one specimen sequenced in a study of patients and donors after allogeneic stem cell transplantation. TCRdb re-called the RT-PCR reads with MiXCR, one entry per CDR3 protein. The profile covers about 960,000 distinct CDR3 sequences, with around 17% appearing a single time and approximately 5.9% taken by the ten largest. Material for sequencing was blood, either unsorted or a sorted T cell fraction (not recorded which). The receptors shown here come from a human donor who was either an allogeneic HSCT recipient or a stem cell or donor lymphocyte infusion donor (not recorded which). It is not recorded whose cells these are; they may come from a transplant donor.

This clonotype has only a few counts. The chain combines TRBV6-6 with TRBJ1-1, with D perhaps TRBD1 (5 bases). Germline-derived CDR1 and CDR2 are MNHNY and SVGAGI (reference sequence). The CDR3 covers 13 residues. V shed 7 bases and J shed 2 bases, with 11 bases lying between them. The CDR3 sequence is CASISQGNTEAFF. In DNA form, the CDR3 reads TGTGCCAGCATATCGCAGGGCAACACTGAAGCTTTCTTT.

J is TRBJ2-1 and V is TRBV11-2, with TRBD2 identical over 7 bases. V was pared by 0 bases and J by 4 bases, with 24 bases of the junction left unmatched. Looked up from germline, CDR1 is SGHAT and CDR2 is FQNNGV. CDR3 length: 22 amino acids. The CDR3 is CASSLDLTFGTTPFVGYNEQFF. DNA of the CDR3: TGTGCCAGCAGCTTAGATCTTACTTTTGGGACTACCCCTTTTGTAGGGTACAATGAGCAGTTCTTC.